The 22 T cell receptor beta chains listed next were all sequenced from one sample in a study of shared clonotypes between healthy human individuals. Using immunoSEQ multiplex PCR, the repertoire was profiled, and TCRdb retains in-frame clones only, with some absent. The sample consists of roughly 170,000 clones, around 63% of them appearing once. Input material: memory CD4+ T cells sorted from blood. Subset described: CD45RA-negative fraction. The origin of the receptors is a man younger than 45 in good health.

This rearrangement joins TRBV5-4 to TRBJ1-1, with D perhaps TRBD1 (5 bases). From germline, CDR1 is SGHNT and CDR2 YYREEE (reference sequence). CDR3 size: 14 residues. Trimming pared 4 bases from V and 5 bases from J, leaving 15 bases between. The CDR3 DNA reads as TGTGCCAGCAGCAACGACAGAGCCGGAACTGAAGCTTTCTTT. This gives the protein CASSNDRAGTEAFF. Variable domain in full (rest from reference TRBV5-4 and TRBJ1-1): ETGVTQSPTHLIKTRGQQVTLRCSSQSGHNTVSWYQQALGQGPQFIFQYYREEENGRGNFPPRFSGLQFPNYSSELNVNALELDDSALYLCASSNDRAGTEAFFGQGTRLTVV.

This rearrangement joins TRBV2 to TRBJ2-5, with D possibly being TRBD1 (5 bases). With 4 bases removed from V and 5 bases from J, the gap between germline ends came to 11 bases. The V gene's germline CDR1 is SNHLY and CDR2 FYNNEI. This CDR3 has 13 residues. The CDR3 sequence is CASSVIGVETQYF. The CDR3 DNA is TGTGCCAGCAGTGTGATAGGGGTGGAGACCCAGTACTTC.

This chain uses TRBV19 with TRBJ1-5, with 7 bases lining up with TRBD1. This CDR3 region has 14 residues. Germline trimming cut 6 bases from V and 4 bases from J; bases unmatched to any gene: 6. The germline V gene has CDR1 LNHDA and CDR2 SQIVND (reference sequence). The CDR3 loop is CASSRTGINQPQHF. The CDR3, as DNA: TGTGCCAGTAGCAGGACAGGTATTAATCAGCCCCAGCATTTT.

This clone has only one observation. The chain links TRBV19 to TRBJ2-5; D is uncertain. Germline CDR1 is LNHDA and CDR2 is SQIVND (reference sequence). There are 11 residues in the CDR3. Trimming pared 3 bases from V and 7 bases from J, leaving 6 bases between. CDR3 sequence: CASSISGTQYF. CDR3 coding DNA: TGTGCCAGTAGTATTAGTGGGACCCAGTACTTC.

This clone was seen a handful of times. The chain carries TRBV27 and TRBJ1-4; no clear D gene. This CDR3 contains 18 residues. Germline CDR1 reads MNHEY; CDR2 reads SMNVEV (reference sequence). The V end lost 0 bases, the J end lost 6 bases, and 20 bases lay between the germline ends. This CDR3 reads CASSLSRTNTGWDEKLFF. The CDR3 DNA follows: TGTGCCAGCAGTTTATCGCGGACTAACACGGGGTGGGATGAAAAACTGTTTTTT. Full variable domain (rest looked up from reference TRBV27 and TRBJ1-4): EAQVTQNPRYLITVTGKKLTVTCSQNMNHEYMSWYRQDPGLGLRQIYYSMNVEVTDKGDVPEGYKVSRKEKRNFPLILESPSPNQTSLYFCASSLSRTNTGWDEKLFFGSGTQLSVL.

V gene TRBV5-6 combines with J gene TRBJ2-3; maybe TRBD2 (6 bases). V was shortened by 4 bases and J by 0 bases, with 9 bases between the two germline ends. CDR1 and CDR2 from the germline V gene are SGHDT and YYEEEE. CDR3 length equals 14 residues. CDR3 sequence: CASSIGTSTDTQYF. The DNA for the CDR3 is TGTGCCAGCAGCATCGGGACTAGCACAGATACGCAGTATTTT.

CDR3 DNA sequence: TGTGCCAGCCAAATAGCGGGAGCGGTAGGAGAGACCCAGTACTTC. Translated: CASQIAGAVGETQYF. The chain uses TRBV27 and TRBJ2-5, with TRBD2 matching 9 bases. This CDR3 contains 15 residues. The V gene end was trimmed by 8 bases and the J gene end by 4 bases; junction bases not matched to a gene: 11. The germline gives CDR1 MNHEY, CDR2 SMNVEV (reference sequence).

The chain uses TRBV6-6 and TRBJ2-1; 8 nucleotides agree with TRBD2. V lost 0 bases and J lost 3; bases outside the gene matches: 1. Germline V gene sequence: CDR1 MNHNY, CDR2 SVGAGI (reference sequence). CDR3 length equals 15 residues. In nucleotides, the CDR3 is TGTGCCAGCAGTTACTCGGCGGGAGGCTACAATGAGCAGTTCTTC. It specifies CASSYSAGGYNEQFF.

The chain is built from TRBV6-5 and TRBJ2-1; TRBD2 matches at 7 bases. CDR1 and CDR2 (germline): MNHEY, SVGAGI. This CDR3 is 14 amino acids long. The ends lost 0 bases at V and 6 bases at J; junction bases unmatched: 2. The CDR3 sequence: CASSYSLAANEQFF. CDR3 sequence (DNA): TGTGCCAGCAGTTACTCCCTAGCGGCCAATGAGCAGTTCTTC.

This clone was seen only once. The chain is built from TRBV27 and TRBJ1-1; D uncertain. The germline V gene encodes CDR1 MNHEY and CDR2 SMNVEV (reference sequence). CDR3 size: 15 residues. Trimming pared 5 bases from V and 4 bases from J, leaving 17 bases between. The CDR3 region has the DNA TGTGCCAGCAGTGCCCGCAGGACCGGGGTCACTGAAGCTTTCTTT. This translates into CASSARRTGVTEAFF.

The chain links TRBV29-1 to TRBJ2-3; tentatively, D is TRBD1 (5 bases). The CDR3 loop spans 11 amino acids. V was pared by 3 bases and J by 5 bases, with 6 bases between. Germline V gene sequence: CDR1 SQVTM, CDR2 ANQGSEA. The CDR3 bases are TGCAGCGTTGACAGGGAAGATACGCAGTATTTT. Its protein is CSVDREDTQYF.

The chain recombines TRBV25-1 with TRBJ2-5; 8 nucleotides line up with TRBD1. Looked up from germline, CDR1 is MGHDK and CDR2 is SYGVNS. V shed 6 bases and J 4 bases; nucleotides not matched to a gene: 10. The CDR3 runs 15 residues. CDR3 sequence reads: CASSLRGQEVETQYF. The CDR3, as DNA: TGTGCCAGCAGCCTACGGGGACAGGAGGTAGAGACCCAGTACTTC.

The chain couples TRBV7-2 to TRBJ2-1, with 12 bases matching TRBD2. The germline V gene encodes CDR1 SGHTA and CDR2 FQGNSA. Trimming at V came to 2 bases and at J to 10 bases, leaving 6 bases not matched to a gene. There are 15 residues in the CDR3. The CDR3: CASSLSSGRAGEQFF. The DNA for the CDR3 is TGTGCCAGCAGCTTATCTAGCGGGAGGGCGGGGGAGCAGTTCTTC.

J is TRBJ2-7 and V is TRBV27, with 9 bases aligning to TRBD2. The germline V gene encodes CDR1 MNHEY and CDR2 SMNVEV (reference sequence). Trimming took 4 bases from V and 7 from J; bases not matched to a gene: 8. This CDR3 is 14 amino acids long. The DNA of the CDR3 is TGTGCCAGCAGTTCTGGCGGGAGGGCCGGGGAGCAGTACTTC. Translated, it gives CASSSGGRAGEQYF.

V is TRBV7-2 and J is TRBJ1-2; the D gene is possibly TRBD1 (6 bases). The V end was cut by 2 bases, the J end by 6 bases, with 22 bases between. CDR3 size: 17 residues. Germline-derived CDR1 and CDR2 are SGHTA and FQGNSA. The CDR3 sequence: CASSLQLSARGVDGYTF. The CDR3, as DNA: TGTGCCAGCAGCTTACAACTTAGCGCCAGGGGCGTCGATGGCTACACCTTC. Variable domain in full (rest from reference TRBV7-2 and TRBJ1-2): GAGVSQSPSNKVTEKGKDVELRCDPISGHTALYWYRQSLGQGLEFLIYFQGNSAPDKSGLPSDRFSAERTGGSVSTLTIQRTQQEDSAVYLCASSLQLSARGVDGYTFGSGTRLTVV.

The rearrangement joins TRBV25-1 to TRBJ2-1; TRBD2 matches 9 bases. The germline V gene encodes CDR1 MGHDK and CDR2 SYGVNS. This CDR3 spans 11 amino acids. The V and J ends lost 6 bases and 10 bases, in that order; junction bases with no gene match: 1. The CDR3 loop is CASRGLAEQFF. CDR3 in DNA: TGTGCCAGCAGGGGACTAGCAGAGCAGTTCTTC.

The CDR3 protein is CASSRTRESSYEQYF. The CDR3 DNA sequence: TGTGCCAGCAGCCGTACTAGGGAGAGCTCCTACGAGCAGTACTTC. V usage is TRBV11-2 and J usage is TRBJ2-7, with a possible D match to TRBD2 (5 bases). The CDR3 has 15 residues. The germline V and J ends were trimmed by 5 bases and 0 bases, with 14 bases remaining between them. Germline CDR1 SGHAT, CDR2 FQNNGV.

This rearrangement joins TRBV4-1 to TRBJ2-1, with D possibly called TRBD1 or TRBD2 (5 bases each). Germline V gene sequence: CDR1 MGHRA, CDR2 YSYEKL. V dropped 4 bases and J dropped 8 bases, with 18 bases sitting between them. This CDR3 region has 15 residues. The CDR3 region is CASSLAGGRGDEQFF. In DNA form, the CDR3 reads TGCGCCAGCAGCCTAGCCGGTGGGAGAGGGGATGAGCAGTTCTTC.

The chain is built from TRBV19 and TRBJ2-2, with 10 bases fitting TRBD1. Germline V gene sequence: CDR1 LNHDA, CDR2 SQIVND (reference sequence). The CDR3 extends over 14 amino acids. V lost 8 bases and J lost 3; bases outside the gene matches: 3. In DNA, the CDR3 is TGTGCCAGTGGGGGACAGGGGTACACCGGGGAGCTGTTTTTT. This translates into CASGGQGYTGELFF.

The rearrangement uses TRBV9 and TRBJ2-2; TRBD2 aligns across 11 bases. V trimming: 3 bases; J trimming: 0 bases; junction bases outside the gene matches: 10. Germline V lookup: CDR1 SGDLS, CDR2 YYNGEE. The CDR3 length is 19 residues. Here the CDR3 DNA reads TGTGCCAGCAGCGCCACTAGCGGGAGAGGACAAACGAACACCGGGGAGCTGTTTTTT. This gives the protein CASSATSGRGQTNTGELFF.

The V and J genes are TRBV20-1 and TRBJ2-1; D ambiguous. This CDR3 has 10 amino acids. The V end was cut by 4 bases, the J end by 6 bases, with 4 bases between. Germline assignment: CDR1 DFQATT and CDR2 SNEGSKA (reference sequence). CDR3 sequence reads: CSATGNEQFF. CDR3 nucleotide sequence: TGCAGTGCTACGGGCAATGAGCAGTTCTTC.

The chain has TRBV5-4 and TRBJ2-7; D is perhaps TRBD1 (5 bases). The CDR3 is 14 amino acids. Germline values: CDR1 SGHNT, CDR2 YYREEE (reference sequence). V dropped 1 base and J dropped 2 bases, with 10 bases sitting between them. The DNA for the CDR3 is TGTGCCAGCAGCTTGTACAGACAGACCTACGAGCAGTACTTC. Its translation is CASSLYRQTYEQYF.